This T cell receptor (beta chain) derives from a study of T cell changes during pregnancy in multiple sclerosis. Germline V gene data show CDR1 as SGDLS and CDR2 as YYNGEE. The CDR3 totals 17 residues. The J segment lost 4 bases and the V segment lost 3 bases, leaving 10 bases of the junction unmatched. Method: immunoSEQ multiplex PCR; TCRdb's copy keeps in-frame clones and lacks some. The sample holds around 100,000 clones, approximately 90% seen once. Material: peripheral blood, obtained after pregnancy. The sequence was collected from a female donor with multiple sclerosis, enrolled in a pregnancy study. The chain carries TRBV9 and TRBJ2-2; 9 nucleotides line up with TRBD2. For the CDR3, the DNA is TGTGCCAGCAGCGGCTCAGGGACTAGCAGATCCACCGGGGAGCTGTTTTTT. It codes for CASSGSGTSRSTGELFF.